The clone carrying this TCR beta chain was seen only once. Germline loops: CDR1 SNHLY, CDR2 FYNNEI. V lost 7 bases, J lost 0 bases, and 10 bases stayed unmatched. The CDR3 is made up of 18 amino acids. This record belongs to a study of OX40 agonist ivuxolimab in advanced cancers. Sequencing used immunoSEQ multiplex PCR; TCRdb keeps in-frame clones, though not all of them. The sample lists roughly 86,000 clones, roughly nine tenths occurring once. The rearrangement uses TRBV2 and TRBJ2-1; 12 bases map to TRBD2. Material: CD4+ or CD8+ T cells sorted from blood, obtained in a trial of the OX40 agonist ivuxolimab. This receptor was obtained from an adult with an advanced solid tumor such as melanoma, head and neck, liver or kidney cancer. The CDR3 is CASKTSGRTLSSYNEQFF. In DNA form, the CDR3 reads TGTGCCAGCAAAACTAGCGGGAGGACTCTAAGCTCCTACAATGAGCAGTTCTTC.